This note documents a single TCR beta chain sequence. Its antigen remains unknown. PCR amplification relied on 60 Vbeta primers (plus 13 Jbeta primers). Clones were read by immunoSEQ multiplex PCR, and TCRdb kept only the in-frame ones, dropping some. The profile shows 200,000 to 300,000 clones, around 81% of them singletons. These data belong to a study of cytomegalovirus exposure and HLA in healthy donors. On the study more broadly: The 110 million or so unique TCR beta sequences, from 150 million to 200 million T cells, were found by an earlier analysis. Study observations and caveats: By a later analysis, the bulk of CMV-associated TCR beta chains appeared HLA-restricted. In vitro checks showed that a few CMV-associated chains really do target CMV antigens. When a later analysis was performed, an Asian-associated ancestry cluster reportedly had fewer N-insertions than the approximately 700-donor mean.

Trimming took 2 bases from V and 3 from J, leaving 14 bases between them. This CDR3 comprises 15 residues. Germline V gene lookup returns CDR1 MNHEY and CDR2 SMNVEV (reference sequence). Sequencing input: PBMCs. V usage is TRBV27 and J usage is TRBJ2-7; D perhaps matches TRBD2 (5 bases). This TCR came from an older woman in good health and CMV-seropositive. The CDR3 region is CASSLEGNGNYEQYF. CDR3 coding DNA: TGTGCCAGCAGTTTAGAGGGAAATGGAAACTACGAGCAGTACTTC.